Included here is one TCR beta chain sequence, with context. What it recognizes is unknown. The CDR3 totals 13 residues. Trimming cost V 2 bases and J 3 bases, with 6 bases left between them. Germline CDR1 is MRHNA and CDR2 is SNTAGT. This entry belongs to a study of long-term antiretroviral therapy in people with HIV. Participants living with HIV all received treatment in the United States. Survey level was the resolution at which the v3.0 immunoSEQ assay ran. The repertoire was sequenced with immunoSEQ multiplex PCR; TCRdb's copy has only in-frame clones and lacks some. The sample carries about 30,000 clones, 93% recorded once. Overall study findings and caveats: Pre-ART-expanded clones dominated the repertoire at all time points. Although diversity increased after ART, it remained lower than in transplant donor controls.

The V gene is TRBV6-4, the J gene TRBJ2-3, with D unresolved. Sample: unsorted PBMCs, taken almost 6.7 years after starting antiretroviral therapy. The clonotype was recovered from a middle-aged woman with HIV. The CDR3 nucleotides are TGTGCCAGCAGTGACAGAGAAACAGATACGCAGTATTTT. This sequence encodes CASSDRETDTQYF.